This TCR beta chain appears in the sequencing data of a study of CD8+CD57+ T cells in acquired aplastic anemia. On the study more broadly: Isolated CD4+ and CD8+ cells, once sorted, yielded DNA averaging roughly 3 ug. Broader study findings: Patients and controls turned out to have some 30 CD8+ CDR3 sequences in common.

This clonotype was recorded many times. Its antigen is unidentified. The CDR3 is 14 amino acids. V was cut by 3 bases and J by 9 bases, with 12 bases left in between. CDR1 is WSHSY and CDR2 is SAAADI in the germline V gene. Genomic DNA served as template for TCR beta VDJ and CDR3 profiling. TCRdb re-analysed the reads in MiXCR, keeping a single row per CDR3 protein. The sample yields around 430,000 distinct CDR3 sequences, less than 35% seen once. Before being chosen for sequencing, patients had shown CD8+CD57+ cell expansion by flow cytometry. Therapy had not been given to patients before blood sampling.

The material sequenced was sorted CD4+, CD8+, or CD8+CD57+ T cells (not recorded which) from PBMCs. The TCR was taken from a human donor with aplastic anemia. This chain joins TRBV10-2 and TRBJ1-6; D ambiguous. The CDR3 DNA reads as TGCGCCAGCAGTGATAGGGTGACTGCTTCACCCCTCCACTTT. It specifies CASSDRVTASPLHF.